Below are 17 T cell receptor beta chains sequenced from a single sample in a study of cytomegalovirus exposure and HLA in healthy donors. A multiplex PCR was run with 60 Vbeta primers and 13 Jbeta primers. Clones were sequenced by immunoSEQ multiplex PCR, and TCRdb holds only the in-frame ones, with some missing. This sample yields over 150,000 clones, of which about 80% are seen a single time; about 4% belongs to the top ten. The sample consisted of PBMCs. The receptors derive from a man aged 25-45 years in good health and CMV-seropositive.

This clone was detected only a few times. DNA for the CDR3: TGTGCCAGCAGCCCAGGGGGTTCTAATGAAAAACTGTTTTTT. Its protein is CASSPGGSNEKLFF. V and J are TRBV7-2 and TRBJ1-4; 7 bases align to TRBD1. CDR3 length: 14 amino acids. Germline CDR1 reads SGHTA; CDR2 reads FQGNSA. Trimming removed 5 bases from V and 3 bases from J; junction bases left unmatched: 3.

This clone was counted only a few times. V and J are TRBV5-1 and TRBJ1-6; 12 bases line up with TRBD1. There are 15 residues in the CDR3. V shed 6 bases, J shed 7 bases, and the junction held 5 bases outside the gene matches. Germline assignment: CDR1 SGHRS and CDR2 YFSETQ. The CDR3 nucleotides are TGCGCCAGCATGGGGGACAGGGGGCGGAATTCACCCCTCCACTTT. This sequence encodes CASMGDRGRNSPLHF. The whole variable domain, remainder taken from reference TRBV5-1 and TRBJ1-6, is KAGVTQTPRYLIKTRGQQVTLSCSPISGHRSVSWYQQTPGQGLQFLFEYFSETQRNKGNFPGRFSGRQFSNSRSEMNVSTLELGDSALYLCASMGDRGRNSPLHFGNGTRLTVT.

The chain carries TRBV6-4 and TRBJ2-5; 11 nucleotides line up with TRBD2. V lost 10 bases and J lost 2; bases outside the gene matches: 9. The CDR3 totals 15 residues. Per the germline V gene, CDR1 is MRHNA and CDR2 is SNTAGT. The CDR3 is CATRDSGGAQETQYF. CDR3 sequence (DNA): TGTGCCACCCGTGATAGCGGGGGGGCACAAGAGACCCAGTACTTC.

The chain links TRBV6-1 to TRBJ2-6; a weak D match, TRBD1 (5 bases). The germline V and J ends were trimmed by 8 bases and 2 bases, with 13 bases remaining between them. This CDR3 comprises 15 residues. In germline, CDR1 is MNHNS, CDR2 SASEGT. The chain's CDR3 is CASGQQSPGANVLTF. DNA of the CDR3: TGTGCCAGCGGACAACAGTCTCCTGGGGCCAACGTCCTGACTTTC.

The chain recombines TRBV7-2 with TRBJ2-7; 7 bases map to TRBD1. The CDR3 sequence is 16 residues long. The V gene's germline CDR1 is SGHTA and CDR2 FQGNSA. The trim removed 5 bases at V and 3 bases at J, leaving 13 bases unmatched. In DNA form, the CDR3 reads TGTGCCAGCAGCCTACTAACAGGGGAGTCCTACTACGAGCAGTACTTC. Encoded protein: CASSLLTGESYYEQYF.

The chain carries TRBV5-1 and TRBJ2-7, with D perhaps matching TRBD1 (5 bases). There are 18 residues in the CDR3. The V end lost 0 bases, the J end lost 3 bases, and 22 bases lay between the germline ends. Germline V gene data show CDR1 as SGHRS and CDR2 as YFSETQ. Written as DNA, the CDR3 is TGCGCCAGCAGCTTGGCCTCAGGGCCCACCCGAACTATCTACGAGCAGTACTTC. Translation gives CASSLASGPTRTIYEQYF.

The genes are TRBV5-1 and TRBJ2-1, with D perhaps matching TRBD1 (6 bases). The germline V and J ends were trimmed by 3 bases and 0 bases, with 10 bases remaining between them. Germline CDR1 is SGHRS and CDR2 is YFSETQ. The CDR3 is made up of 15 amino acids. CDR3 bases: TGCGCCAGCAGCTGGACAGTGAGCTCCTACAATGAGCAGTTCTTC. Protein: CASSWTVSSYNEQFF.

CDR3 residues: CASSPSPGPGNTIYF. CDR3 DNA: TGTGCCAGCAGCCCTTCCCCTGGCCCTGGAAACACCATATATTTT. The rearrangement uses TRBV9 and TRBJ1-3; no clear D gene. V was cut by 4 bases and J by 2 bases, with 13 bases left in between. Per the germline V gene, CDR1 is SGDLS and CDR2 is YYNGEE. The CDR3 extends over 15 amino acids.

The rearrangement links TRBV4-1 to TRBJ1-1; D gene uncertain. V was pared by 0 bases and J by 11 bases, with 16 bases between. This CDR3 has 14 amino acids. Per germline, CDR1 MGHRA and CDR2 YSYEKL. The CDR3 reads CASSQEQALLGAFF. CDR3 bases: TGCGCCAGCAGCCAAGAGCAGGCCTTACTTGGGGCTTTCTTT.

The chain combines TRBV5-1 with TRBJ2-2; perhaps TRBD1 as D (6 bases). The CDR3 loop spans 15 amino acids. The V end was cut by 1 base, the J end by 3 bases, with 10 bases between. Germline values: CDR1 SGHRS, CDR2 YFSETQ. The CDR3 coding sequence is TGCGCCAGCAGCTTGTCAGGGGTAGACACCGGGGAGCTGTTTTTT. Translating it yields CASSLSGVDTGELFF.

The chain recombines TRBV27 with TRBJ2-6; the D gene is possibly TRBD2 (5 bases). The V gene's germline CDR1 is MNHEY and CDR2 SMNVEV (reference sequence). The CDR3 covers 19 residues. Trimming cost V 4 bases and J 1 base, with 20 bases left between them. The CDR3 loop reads CASSSFIVSGKSGANVLTF. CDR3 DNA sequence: TGTGCCAGCAGTTCCTTTATAGTTTCGGGGAAATCTGGGGCCAACGTCCTGACTTTC.

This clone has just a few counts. CDR3 coding DNA: TGTGCCAGCAGTGAGAGGACTAGAGATGAGCAGTTCTTC. Translating gives CASSERTRDEQFF. This chain joins TRBV25-1 and TRBJ2-1; 7 bases match TRBD2. The CDR3 runs to 13 residues. Unmatched junction bases numbered 4, after V lost 3 bases and J lost 8 bases. CDR1 is MGHDK and CDR2 is SYGVNS in the germline V gene.

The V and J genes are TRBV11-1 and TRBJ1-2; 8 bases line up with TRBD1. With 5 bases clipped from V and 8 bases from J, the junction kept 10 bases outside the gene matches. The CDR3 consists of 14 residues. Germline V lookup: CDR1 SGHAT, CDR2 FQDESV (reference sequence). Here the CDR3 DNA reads TGTGCCAGCAGCCTAACCGGGACAGGATTGGGCTACACCTTC. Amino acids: CASSLTGTGLGYTF.

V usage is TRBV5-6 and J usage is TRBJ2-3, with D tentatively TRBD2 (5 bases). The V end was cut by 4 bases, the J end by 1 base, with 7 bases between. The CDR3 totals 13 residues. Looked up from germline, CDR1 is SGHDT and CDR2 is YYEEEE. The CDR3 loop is CASSRGGTDTQYF. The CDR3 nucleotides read TGTGCCAGCAGCCGGGGTGGCACAGATACGCAGTATTTT.

CDR3 in DNA: TGTGCCAGCAGCTTAACGTTGGCAGGTAATGAAAAACTGTTTTTT. Protein: CASSLTLAGNEKLFF. This chain joins TRBV7-3 and TRBJ1-4; no definite D call. Trimming took 0 bases from V and 4 from J, leaving 9 bases between them. The length of the CDR3 is 15 residues. Germline-derived CDR1 and CDR2 are SGHTA and FQGTGA. The entire variable domain, with the rest obtained from reference TRBV7-3 and TRBJ1-4, is as follows: GAGVSQTPSNKVTEKGKYVELRCDPISGHTALYWYRQSLGQGPEFLIYFQGTGAADDSGLPNDRFFAVRPEGSVSTLKIQRTERGDSAVYLCASSLTLAGNEKLFFGSGTQLSVL.

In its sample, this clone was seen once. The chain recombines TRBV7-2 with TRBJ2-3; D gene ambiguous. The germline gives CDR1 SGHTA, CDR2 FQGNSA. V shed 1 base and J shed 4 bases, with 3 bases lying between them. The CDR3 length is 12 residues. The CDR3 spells CASSLEPDTQYF. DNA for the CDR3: TGTGCCAGCAGCTTAGAGCCAGATACGCAGTATTTT.

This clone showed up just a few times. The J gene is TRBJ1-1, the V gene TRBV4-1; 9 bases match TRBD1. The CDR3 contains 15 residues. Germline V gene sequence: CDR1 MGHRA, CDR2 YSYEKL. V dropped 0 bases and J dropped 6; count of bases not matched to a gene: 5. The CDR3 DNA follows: TGCGCCAGCAGCCAAGATCACAGGGGGCTGGCTGAAGCTTTCTTT. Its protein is CASSQDHRGLAEAFF.